This TCR beta chain appears in the sequencing data of a study of shared clonotypes between healthy human individuals. Study details: A couple of women and a few men aged 18 to 49 made up the donors.

General study points: About 5% of naive CD4 clonotypes were shared across several donors.

Here immunoSEQ multiplex PCR was the method, and the copy in TCRdb shows in-frame clones only, minus some. The sample has roughly 2.4 million clones, 95% seen once. Germline values: CDR1 MNHNS, CDR2 SASEGT. V was shortened by 9 bases and J by 8 bases, with 8 bases between the two germline ends. This CDR3 is 10 amino acids long. On this clone: Its antigen is currently unknown.

This clonotype was sampled from a man younger than 30 in good health. V gene TRBV6-1 combines with J gene TRBJ2-1; unclear D gene. Material for sequencing was naive CD4+ T cells sorted from blood. Indicated subset: CD45RA+ positively selected. The CDR3 nucleotides read TGTGCCAGATTAGAAGATGAGCAGTTCTTC. As protein: CARLEDEQFF.